The 6 T cell receptor beta chains presented below share a single source sample, sequenced in a study of blood T cells in healthy people across ages. A second PCR of about 6 to 11 cycles used a sample-barcoded 5' primer and a J-beta primer mix. In TCRdb, the 5' RACE reads were re-called with MiXCR into one record per CDR3 protein. Among 550,000 to 750,000 distinct CDR3 sequences, roughly 20% were seen once, and the ten largest hold roughly 3.9%. Sequencing was performed on blood. These receptors originate from a man between 65 and 79 years old in good health.

This clonotype appeared a few times. The genes are TRBV29-1 and TRBJ2-5; TRBD2 is a possible D gene (5 bases). The CDR3 length is 12 residues. The germline CDR1 and CDR2 sequences are SQVTM and ANQGSEA. With 4 bases removed from V and 5 bases from J, the gap between germline ends came to 11 bases. CDR3 region: CSVVGNGETQYF. The CDR3 region has the DNA TGCAGCGTTGTCGGGAACGGGGAGACCCAGTACTTC.

This chain connects TRBV10-3 to TRBJ2-5; 9 positions match TRBD2. With 4 bases clipped from V and 1 base from J, the junction kept 4 bases outside the gene matches. This CDR3 is 15 amino acids long. Germline CDR1 is ENHRY and CDR2 is SYGVKD. In DNA form, the CDR3 reads TGTGCCATCAGTGGTCTAGCGGGGTCCCAAGAGACCCAGTACTTC. Protein product: CAISGLAGSQETQYF.

The CDR3 DNA sequence: TGTGCCAGCAGCCCCTTTGGAACTGCGAGTTCGCTCCAACAGTATTTT. This translates into CASSPFGTASSLQQYF. This chain connects TRBV4-2 to TRBJ2-3, with D unclear. V was pared by 4 bases and J by 12 bases, with 26 bases between. The CDR3 has 16 amino acids. CDR1 is LGHNA and CDR2 is YNFKEQ in the germline V gene.

The V call is TRBV2, the J call TRBJ2-7; 13 bases agree with TRBD2. This CDR3 comprises 15 residues. V trimming: 4 bases; J trimming: 2 bases; junction bases outside the gene matches: 2. Per the germline V gene, CDR1 is SNHLY and CDR2 is FYNNEI. The DNA for the CDR3 is TGTGCCAGCAGTGGGGGGACTAGCGGGACCTACGAGCAGTACTTC. It encodes CASSGGTSGTYEQYF. Variable domain in full (rest from reference TRBV2 and TRBJ2-7): EPEVTQTPSHQVTQMGQEVILRCVPISNHLYFYWYRQILGQKVEFLVSFYNNEISEKSEIFDDQFSVERPDGSNFTLKIRSTKLEDSAMYFCASSGGTSGTYEQYFGPGTRLTVT.

The table lists this clonotype with a few counts. The chain is built from TRBV5-1 and TRBJ1-4, with D possibly matching TRBD1 (6 bases). This CDR3 has 14 residues. Trimming took off 4 bases at V and 8 bases at J, with 15 bases between the two ends. Germline CDR1 and CDR2: SGHRS and YFSETQ. In nucleotides, the CDR3 is TGCGCCAGCAGCCCCGGACAGATGGGAGAAAAACTGTTTTTT. The encoded protein is CASSPGQMGEKLFF.

The chain combines TRBV7-8 with TRBJ2-7, with 7 bases fitting TRBD2. The CDR3 has 16 amino acids. After removal of 3 bases from V and 6 bases from J, the junction contained 14 bases not matched to a gene. CDR1 and CDR2 (germline): SGHVS, FQNEAQ. CDR3 loop: CASSFLGLAEGSEQYF. The DNA for the CDR3 is TGTGCCAGCAGCTTTTTAGGGCTAGCGGAGGGGTCCGAGCAGTACTTC.